Listed below are T cell receptor beta chains from one sample, sequenced in a study of cytomegalovirus exposure and HLA in healthy donors. Measured with immunoSEQ multiplex PCR; TCRdb has only the in-frame clones, and not every one. This table holds 75,000 to 100,000 clones. The sequencing sample was made of PBMCs. The source of these receptors is a woman aged 55 to 70 in good health and CMV-seronegative. CDR3s include the opening cysteine and the closing phenylalanine or tryptophan. The D gene is left open where the match is weak.

D gene | J gene | V gene | CDR3 DNA | CDR3 protein
TRBD1 | TRBJ2-3 | TRBV6-4 | TGTGCCAGCAGTGACGGGACAGGGGGCACAGATACGCAGTATTTT | CASSDGTGGTDTQYF
TRBD2 | TRBJ2-3 | TRBV4-1 | TGCGCCAGCAGCCAAGAGGGACTAGCGGGAGAGGGGAACACAGATACGCAGTATTTT | CASSQEGLAGEGNTDTQYF
TRBD1 | TRBJ2-3 | TRBV28 | TGTGCCAGCTCAATCGACAGGGAACTCACAGATACGCAGTATTTT | CASSIDRELTDTQYF
TRBD2 | TRBJ2-1 | TRBV7-9 | TGTGCCAGCAGCTTGAGCGGGATGGGCTACAATGAGCAGTTCTTC | CASSLSGMGYNEQFF
NA | TRBJ2-1 | TRBV5-1 | TGCGCCAGCAGCTCCGACGGCGCAGGTACCTACAATGAGCAGTTCTTC | CASSSDGAGTYNEQFF
NA | TRBJ1-2 | TRBV6-1 | TGTGCCAGCAGCCCGGATGCGGTTAACTATGGCTACACCTTC | CASSPDAVNYGYTF
TRBD2 | TRBJ2-5 | TRBV4-2 | TGTGCCAGCCAAGGGGGACTAGCGGGCCAAGAGACCCAGTACTTC | CASQGGLAGQETQYF
NA | TRBJ2-7 | TRBV6-5 | TGTGCCAGCCGTACAGGAGACTCCGGTACCTACGAGCAGTACTTC | CASRTGDSGTYEQYF
TRBD2 | TRBJ2-7 | TRBV6-5 | TGTGCCAGCCAACCCTCTAGCGGGAGAGGTCGGGAGCAGTACTTC | CASQPSSGRGREQYF
TRBD1 | TRBJ1-3 | TRBV5-1 | TGCGCCAGCAGCGATCAGGGGGCCAGCTCTGGAAACACCATATATTTT | CASSDQGASSGNTIYF
NA | TRBJ1-4 | TRBV19 | TGTGCCAGTAGTCTCCCTCCGGAGGTTGAAAAACTGTTTTTT | CASSLPPEVEKLFF
TRBD2 | TRBJ2-3 | TRBV5-8 | TGTGCCAGCAGCTCATCCGGGACTAGCGGTTTCACAGATACGCAGTATTTT | CASSSSGTSGFTDTQYF
TRBD2 | TRBJ2-7 | TRBV28 | TGTGCCAGCAGTTCGACAGTGGGGGACTACAGAGAGCAGTACTTC | CASSSTVGDYREQYF
NA | TRBJ2-5 | TRBV7-2 | TGTGCCAGCAGCTTAGGTTTGGAGGCGGAGACCCAGTACTTC | CASSLGLEAETQYF
NA | TRBJ2-3 | TRBV4-1 | TGCGCCAGCAGCCACCGGGACATCACAGATACGCAGTATTTT | CASSHRDITDTQYF
TRBD2 | TRBJ2-3 | TRBV6-1 | TGTGCCAGCAGTGAAACCGGGGGAGCGGGACCCACGGGGAATACGCAGTATTTT | CASSETGGAGPTGNTQYF
NA | TRBJ1-2 | TRBV10-2 | TGCGCCAGCAGTGAGTCCCCGGGGAACTATGGCTACACCTTC | CASSESPGNYGYTF
TRBD1 | TRBJ2-2 | TRBV2 | TGTGCCAGCAGTGAGAGACAGGGCGCGAACACCGGGGAGCTGTTTTTT | CASSERQGANTGELFF
NA | TRBJ2-3 | TRBV7-9 | TGTGCCAGCAGCTTAGGGACTCCTAGCACAGATACGCAGTATTTT | CASSLGTPSTDTQYF
NA | TRBJ2-7 | TRBV6-1 | TGTGCCAGCAGTGATGACAGCGCAATCTCCTACGAGCAGTACTTC | CASSDDSAISYEQYF
TRBD1 | TRBJ2-7 | TRBV27 | TGTGCCAGCAGTTTGGGGACAGGGCTAACCTACGAGCAGTACTTC | CASSLGTGLTYEQYF
TRBD1 | TRBJ2-7 | TRBV27 | TGTGCCAGCAGTGTGGGGGGGACAGGGTTATCCCACGAGCAGTACTTC | CASSVGGTGLSHEQYF
NA | TRBJ2-4 | TRBV5-8 | TGTGCCAGCAGCTTGCGGGAACAGCTAGCCAAAAACATTCAGTACTTC | CASSLREQLAKNIQYF
NA | TRBJ2-7 | TRBV2 | TGTGCCAGCATTATCTATCAGGGCTACGAGCAGTACTTC | CASIIYQGYEQYF
TRBD1 | TRBJ2-3 | TRBV6-5 | TGTGCCAGCAGTTCTGGGACAGGGCCAGTCACAGATACGCAGTATTTT | CASSSGTGPVTDTQYF
NA | TRBJ2-7 | TRBV27 | TGTGCCAGCAGTTTATTACGTCCAGGGGCGCCTAACGAGCAGTACTTC | CASSLLRPGAPNEQYF
NA | TRBJ2-7 | TRBV6-5 | TGTGCCAGCAGTTCTCTCCGAGAGGCCTACGAGCAGTACTTC | CASSSLREAYEQYF
TRBD2 | TRBJ2-1 | TRBV5-1 | TGCGCCAGCAGCTTGAGCGGGGGGCCCTACAATGAGCAGTTCTTC | CASSLSGGPYNEQFF
NA | TRBJ1-2 | TRBV6-1 | TGTGCCAGCAGTGAAAGGGAGGGAGTAGGCTACACCTTC | CASSEREGVGYTF
TRBD1 | TRBJ2-1 | TRBV27 | TGTGCCAGCAGGACCTACGGACAGGGGCTAAATGAGCAGTTCTTC | CASRTYGQGLNEQFF
NA | TRBJ2-7 | TRBV9 | TGTGCCAGCAGCCCACATCTTGAGGGTAGCGAGCAGTACTTC | CASSPHLEGSEQYF
TRBD2 | TRBJ2-5 | TRBV6-1 | TGTGCCAGCAGTGAAAGAAGCGGGAGTGTCGGAGAGACCCAGTACTTC | CASSERSGSVGETQYF
NA | TRBJ2-2 | TRBV5-8 | TGTGCCAGCAGCCCCCCCAGGTTCGGGAGAGACACCGGGGAGCTGTTTTTT | CASSPPRFGRDTGELFF
NA | TRBJ2-3 | TRBV19 | TGTGCCAGTAGTGTCAGGGGCCGTACAGATACGCAGTATTTT | CASSVRGRTDTQYF
NA | TRBJ2-3 | TRBV6-6 | TGTGCCAGCAGACGGCCCAGCGAAAGCACAGATACGCAGTATTTT | CASRRPSESTDTQYF
NA | TRBJ2-7 | TRBV21-1 | TGTGCCAGCAGCAAAGTCTTGGGCAGCGGGAGGGTCTACGAGCAGTACTTC | CASSKVLGSGRVYEQYF
NA | TRBJ2-7 | TRBV7-6 | TGTGCTACATCGCCACAGGCGGACACTACGGGGCAGTACTTC | CATSPQADTTGQYF
TRBD2 | TRBJ2-7 | TRBV5-1 | TGCGCCAGCAGCCCACTAGCGGGGGGCTCCTACGAGCAGTACTTC | CASSPLAGGSYEQYF
NA | TRBJ1-2 | TRBV10-1 | TGCGCCAGCAACAGAGGGAGGCAGACTAACTATGGCTACACCTTC | CASNRGRQTNYGYTF
TRBD1 | TRBJ2-7 | TRBV11-3 | TGTGCCAGCAGCCTAGGGGGGGGACAGGGCGACGAGCAGTACTTC | CASSLGGGQGDEQYF